The 8 T cell receptor beta chains below come from one sample, sequenced in a study of shared clonotypes between healthy human individuals. Profiled with immunoSEQ multiplex PCR; TCRdb holds only in-frame clones, not every one. Of some 2,100,000 clones in the sample, 90% to 96% were seen once. The sample consisted of naive CD4+ T cells sorted from blood. The subset was: CD45RA+ positively selected. Receptor source: a man younger than 30 in good health.

About this clone: The junction does not match germline at one end; this may be a read error. The chain carries TRBV7-7 and TRBJ2-7; no clear D gene. The CDR3 has 12 amino acids. Germline V gene data show CDR1 as SSHAT and CDR2 as FNYEAQ (reference sequence). CDR3 DNA: TGTGCTAGCAGCTTAGTACCTTACGAGCAGTACTTC. Its protein product is CASSLVPYEQYF.

The V call is TRBV6-4, the J call TRBJ1-2; D call uncertain. The V end lost 7 bases, the J end lost 2 bases, and 20 bases lay between the germline ends. The CDR3 length is 16 residues. Germline V gene data show CDR1 as MRHNA and CDR2 as SNTAGT. As DNA, the CDR3 is TGTGCCAGCACGCTAGAAAAGAGGCAACCCAACTATGGCTACACCTTC. Translating it yields CASTLEKRQPNYGYTF.

J is TRBJ1-2 and V is TRBV2; perhaps TRBD1 as D (5 bases). Trimming stripped 6 bases from V and 5 bases from J, with 22 bases between. The germline gives CDR1 SNHLY, CDR2 FYNNEI. There are 16 residues in the CDR3. This chain's CDR3 is CASRAGTGDVSYGYTF. The CDR3 DNA reads as TGTGCCAGCAGGGCCGGGACTGGGGACGTATCTTATGGCTACACCTTC.

The chain recombines TRBV28 with TRBJ1-4, with D possibly TRBD1 on 5 matching bases. Trimming removed 5 bases from V and 7 bases from J, with 14 bases in between. The CDR3 runs 14 residues. Germline assignment: CDR1 MDHEN and CDR2 SYDVKM. The CDR3 loop is CASSGTLVGEKLFF. CDR3 nucleotide sequence: TGTGCCAGCAGTGGGACCTTGGTGGGTGAAAAACTGTTTTTT.

V usage is TRBV5-6 and J usage is TRBJ2-5, with a possible D match to TRBD1 (6 bases). Trimming removed 3 bases from V and 2 bases from J, with 11 bases in between. This CDR3 spans 14 amino acids. Per germline, CDR1 SGHDT and CDR2 YYEEEE. The CDR3 reads CASSSKQGQETQYF. The DNA of the CDR3 is TGTGCCAGCAGCTCGAAACAGGGACAAGAGACCCAGTACTTC.

The chain combines TRBV29-1 with TRBJ1-1; the D gene is possibly TRBD1 (6 bases). This CDR3 has 12 residues. V dropped 5 bases and J dropped 0 bases, with 7 bases sitting between them. Looked up from germline, CDR1 is SQVTM and CDR2 is ANQGSEA. CDR3 in DNA: TGCAGCGTTAGGACAGTGAACACTGAAGCTTTCTTT. Translating gives CSVRTVNTEAFF.

The V call is TRBV4-1, the J call TRBJ2-7; D is unclear. This CDR3 has 15 amino acids. CDR1 MGHRA and CDR2 YSYEKL come from the germline V gene. With 1 base removed from V and 0 bases from J, the gap between germline ends came to 10 bases. The CDR3 DNA reads as TGCGCCAGCAGCCAAGTTGGTAAGGACTCCTACGAGCAGTACTTC. Translation: CASSQVGKDSYEQYF.

This clone was picked up one time. The chain uses TRBV5-1 and TRBJ2-3; 8 bases match TRBD2. Per the germline V gene, CDR1 is SGHRS and CDR2 is YFSETQ. V lost 7 bases, J lost 0 bases, and 7 bases stayed unmatched. The length of the CDR3 is 15 residues. The CDR3, as DNA: TGCGCCAGCCTTCGGGGGGGTTCCAGCACAGATACGCAGTATTTT. Protein sequence: CASLRGGSSTDTQYF.